A single sample gave rise to the 28 T cell receptor beta chains below, sequenced in a study of T cells in Graves' hyperthyroidism and ophthalmopathy. Amplification targeted TCR beta CDR3 regions from RNA transcripts. HTBI primers were employed in a first-round RT-PCR of the TCR CDR3. TCRdb used MiXCR to reprocess the multiplex PCR reads, holding one entry per CDR3 protein. The table shows about 590,000 distinct CDR3 sequences, with less than 20% occurring only once. Sequenced material: blood. These receptors were obtained from a woman in her twenties or thirties with Graves' hyperthyroidism.

The chain couples TRBV12-5 to TRBJ2-7; D unresolved. The germline V and J ends were trimmed by 3 bases and 4 bases, with 13 bases remaining between them. CDR1 LGHNT and CDR2 FRNRAP come from the germline V gene. The CDR3 loop spans 14 amino acids. DNA of the CDR3: TGTGCTAGTGGTTTTGGGCCAACTCGGTACGAGCAGTACTTC. It encodes CASGFGPTRYEQYF.

This clonotype has ten or more counts. The V and J genes are TRBV29-1 and TRBJ2-1; TRBD2 matches 9 bases. From germline, CDR1 is SQVTM and CDR2 ANQGSEA. V shed 4 bases and J 8 bases; nucleotides not matched to a gene: 18. This CDR3 comprises 17 residues. As DNA, the CDR3 is TGCAGCGTTGGGTCGTGGCGGGAGGGGAGCATTGGGCATGAGCAGTTCTTC. Its protein is CSVGSWREGSIGHEQFF.

This clonotype has ten or more counts. The chain uses TRBV27 and TRBJ2-1; the match to TRBD2 covers 9 bases. V shed 3 bases and J 2 bases; nucleotides not matched to a gene: 5. Germline CDR1 and CDR2: MNHEY and SMNVEV (reference sequence). The CDR3 length is 16 residues. The CDR3 nucleotides are TGTGCCAGCAGTTTGGGGGCGGGAGGGACCTACAATGAGCAGTTCTTC. Its translation is CASSLGAGGTYNEQFF.

This clonotype was observed many times. The J gene is TRBJ2-7, the V gene TRBV7-9, with 11 bases identical to TRBD2. The CDR3 sequence is 17 residues long. Losses at the gene ends were 6 bases for V and 5 bases for J; bases not matched to a gene: 15. CDR1 and CDR2 (germline): SEHNR, FQNEAQ (reference sequence). The chain's CDR3 is CASSQSQTGTSGDEQYF. In DNA form, the CDR3 reads TGTGCCAGCAGTCAATCCCAAACCGGGACTAGCGGAGACGAGCAGTACTTC. Based on the CDR3 plus reference TRBV7-9 and TRBJ2-7, the full variable domain is DTGVSQNPRHKITKRGQNVTFRCDPISEHNRLYWYRQTLGQGPEFLTYFQNEAQLEKSRLLSDRFSAERPKGSFSTLEIQRTEQGDSAMYLCASSQSQTGTSGDEQYFGPGTRLTVT.

This clonotype was counted ten times or more. The V and J genes are TRBV28 and TRBJ2-7; possible D gene TRBD2, 5 bases. The germline gives CDR1 MDHEN, CDR2 SYDVKM. The CDR3 totals 18 residues. With 5 bases removed from V and 2 bases from J, the gap between germline ends came to 25 bases. The chain's CDR3 is CASSPPEPSGASTYEQYF. CDR3 coding DNA: TGTGCCAGCAGTCCCCCGGAGCCAAGCGGAGCATCCACCTACGAGCAGTACTTC. Variable domain in full (rest from reference TRBV28 and TRBJ2-7): DVKVTQSSRYLVKRTGEKVFLECVQDMDHENMFWYRQDPGLGLRLIYFSYDVKMKEKGDIPEGYSVSREKKERFSLILESASTNQTSMYLCASSPPEPSGASTYEQYFGPGTRLTVT.

The V gene is TRBV30, the J gene TRBJ1-1; 7 bases agree with TRBD1. The length of the CDR3 is 16 residues. Trimming at V came to 2 bases and at J to 5 bases, leaving 14 bases not matched to a gene. Germline CDR1 and CDR2: GTSNPN and SVGIG (reference sequence). The CDR3 is CAWSILTGDEWTEAFF. The CDR3, as DNA: TGTGCCTGGAGTATCCTCACAGGGGATGAATGGACTGAAGCTTTCTTT.

This clonotype was counted ten times or more. This rearrangement joins TRBV2 to TRBJ2-3; D is uncertain. Germline V gene data show CDR1 as SNHLY and CDR2 as FYNNEI. V lost 4 bases and J lost 6, with 14 bases in between. The CDR3 totals 14 residues. CDR3 DNA sequence: TGTGCCAGCAGTGTACGACTGTTCGGGGATACGCAGTATTTT. This encodes CASSVRLFGDTQYF.

CDR3 in amino acids: CASSVSGSTANTGELFF. CDR3 DNA sequence: TGTGCCAGCAGCGTTTCCGGGAGCACCGCGAACACCGGGGAGCTGTTTTTT. The rearrangement joins TRBV9 to TRBJ2-2; TRBD2 might be the D (6 bases). CDR1 SGDLS and CDR2 YYNGEE come from the germline V gene. V was pared by 2 bases and J by 0 bases, with 14 bases between. The CDR3 is made up of 17 amino acids.

In the case of this clonotype: A single base separates this from a much larger clone, so it may be a read error. The rearrangement links TRBV6-1 to TRBJ2-1; D uncertain. Germline assignment: CDR1 MNHNS and CDR2 SASEGT. The CDR3 totals 12 residues. CDR3 in amino acids: CASRRHKDERFF. The CDR3 bases are TGTGCCAGCAGGCGACACAAAGATGAGCGGTTCTTC.

This clonotype showed up many times. This rearrangement joins TRBV11-2 to TRBJ2-3; perhaps TRBD2 as D (5 bases). Trimming took off 5 bases at V and 6 bases at J, with 15 bases between the two ends. Germline V CDR1 and CDR2: SGHAT, FQNNGV. CDR3 length: 14 amino acids. The CDR3 loop is CASSRKGSGDTQYF. The CDR3 coding sequence is TGTGCCAGCAGCCGTAAAGGGTCGGGGGATACGCAGTATTTT.

The CDR3 here is CSARQGVNEQYF. DNA for the CDR3: TGCAGTGCCCGACAGGGCGTAAACGAGCAGTACTTC. This chain joins TRBV20-1 and TRBJ2-7; 7 bases match TRBD1. V lost 6 bases to trimming and J lost 5 bases; unmatched junction nucleotides: 7. CDR1 and CDR2 (germline): DFQATT, SNEGSKA (reference sequence). The CDR3 totals 12 residues.

V usage is TRBV7-3 and J usage is TRBJ2-1, with a tentative D call TRBD1 (5 bases). The CDR3 has 13 residues. Trimming removed 4 bases at V and 10 bases at J, with 14 bases between. The germline gives CDR1 SGHTA, CDR2 FQGTGA. CDR3 protein: CASSSQLGLEQFF. As DNA, the CDR3 is TGTGCCAGCAGCTCCCAATTGGGGCTGGAGCAGTTCTTC.

This clonotype has a handful of counts. A read error may explain this, as a much larger clone is one base away. The V and J genes are TRBV27 and TRBJ1-1, with TRBD1 matching over 9 bases. The germline V gene has CDR1 MNHEY and CDR2 SMNVEV (reference sequence). The CDR3 has 15 residues. Germline trimming cut 7 bases from V and 0 bases from J; bases unmatched to any gene: 6. DNA of the CDR3: TGTGCCAGCATAGACAGGGGGGGAGTGAACACTGAAGCTTTCTTT. Translating it yields CASIDRGGVNTEAFF.

This clonotype was counted many times. This rearrangement joins TRBV5-1 to TRBJ2-1; 7 bases map to TRBD1. The germline CDR1 and CDR2 sequences are SGHRS and YFSETQ. V lost 5 bases, J lost 0 bases, and 14 bases stayed unmatched. This CDR3 is built from 18 residues. The CDR3 bases are TGCGCCAGCAGACAGGCGTACAGGGGAACTAGCTCCTACAATGAGCAGTTCTTC. Its translation: CASRQAYRGTSSYNEQFF.

In this sample, this clonotype turned up many times. This chain's CDR3 is CASSVGSYGYTF. CDR3 nucleotide sequence: TGTGCCAGCAGCGTAGGGAGCTATGGCTACACCTTC. V usage is TRBV9 and J usage is TRBJ1-2; no firm D call. The CDR3 is made up of 12 amino acids. Germline V gives CDR1 SGDLS, CDR2 YYNGEE. V shed 0 bases and J shed 4 bases, with 4 bases lying between them.

This clonotype was counted ten times or more. The chain recombines TRBV2 with TRBJ2-7; D might be TRBD1 (8 bases). The germline V gene has CDR1 SNHLY and CDR2 FYNNEI. Deletions cut 3 bases from V and 3 bases from J, with 12 bases between. This CDR3 has 14 residues. The CDR3 sequence: CASSETGEGYEQYF. DNA for the CDR3: TGTGCCAGCAGTGAGACAGGGGAGGGCTACGAGCAGTACTTC.

The chain links TRBV19 to TRBJ1-1; D is unclear. Trimming shortened V by 6 bases and J by 0 bases, and 17 bases separated the two germline ends. Germline CDR1 is LNHDA and CDR2 is SQIVND (reference sequence). The CDR3 sequence is 16 residues long. The CDR3 coding sequence is TGTGCCAGTAGGGCCCGACAAGCGAGTATGAACACTGAAGCTTTCTTT. Amino acid sequence: CASRARQASMNTEAFF. Complete variable domain (other parts from reference TRBV19 and TRBJ1-1): DGGITQSPKYLFRKEGQNVTLSCEQNLNHDAMYWYRQDPGQGLRLIYYSQIVNDFQKGDIAEGYSVSREKKESFPLTVTSAQKNPTAFYLCASRARQASMNTEAFFGQGTRLTVV.

This clonotype was observed many times. This sequence joins TRBV7-6 and TRBJ2-5; D unresolved. The V and J ends lost 3 bases and 2 bases respectively, with 10 bases between them. Germline assignment: CDR1 SGHVS and CDR2 FNYEAQ. This CDR3 spans 14 amino acids. The CDR3 here is CASSFSSLQETQYF. As DNA, the CDR3 is TGTGCCAGCAGCTTCAGCAGCTTGCAAGAGACCCAGTACTTC.

This clonotype occurred many times. The genes are TRBV20-1 and TRBJ2-4, with TRBD2 matching 10 bases. J gave up 5 bases and V 1 base, and 5 bases lay outside the gene matches. Per germline, CDR1 DFQATT and CDR2 SNEGSKA (reference sequence). This CDR3 region has 15 residues. DNA for the CDR3: TGCAGTGCTAGAGGGGCTAGCGGGAGCGAAAACATTCAGTACTTC. This codes for CSARGASGSENIQYF.

The V and J genes are TRBV7-2 and TRBJ2-5; D not certain. This CDR3 region has 15 residues. Germline loops: CDR1 SGHTA, CDR2 FQGNSA. V lost 0 bases and J lost 4, with 12 bases in between. CDR3: CASSLAGFGSETQYF. The CDR3 nucleotides read TGTGCCAGCAGCTTAGCAGGGTTCGGGTCAGAGACCCAGTACTTC.

In this sample, this clonotype turned up many times. The chain joins TRBV7-8 to TRBJ2-3, with a tentative D call TRBD2 (6 bases). The CDR3 is 16 residues long. Trimming left V 2 bases short and J 3 bases short, with 15 bases between. The germline CDR1 and CDR2 sequences are SGHVS and FQNEAQ. The CDR3 spells CASSLNGGTGTDTQYF. CDR3 DNA: TGTGCCAGCAGCTTAAACGGCGGGACGGGGACAGATACGCAGTATTTT.

This clonotype was seen at least ten times. This chain uses TRBV27 with TRBJ2-1, with TRBD2 matching over 10 bases. This CDR3 has 14 amino acids. Looked up from germline, CDR1 is MNHEY and CDR2 is SMNVEV (reference sequence). The ends lost 5 bases at V and 5 bases at J; junction bases unmatched: 3. The CDR3 sequence: CASSLAGVNNEQFF. The CDR3 region has the DNA TGTGCCAGCAGTCTAGCGGGAGTGAACAATGAGCAGTTCTTC.

The sample holds many counts of this clonotype. J is TRBJ2-1 and V is TRBV5-1; a weak D match, TRBD2 (5 bases). V lost 5 bases and J 3 bases, leaving 18 bases between the germline ends. The V gene's germline CDR1 is SGHRS and CDR2 YFSETQ. The CDR3 totals 16 residues. The CDR3 DNA reads as TGCGCCAGCAGGCTCACCTCAGCGGCTTACTACAATGAGCAGTTCTTC. Translated, it gives CASRLTSAAYYNEQFF.

The V and J genes are TRBV6-2 or TRBV6-3 and TRBJ2-6, with D tentatively TRBD1 (6 bases). The germline CDR1 and CDR2 sequences are MNHEY and SVGEGT. Trimming removed 5 bases from V and 6 bases from J, with 17 bases in between. The CDR3 has 16 residues. The CDR3 here is CASSNRVSWSANVLTF. CDR3 DNA sequence: TGTGCCAGCAGTAACAGGGTCTCCTGGTCGGCCAACGTCCTGACTTTC.

Worth noting for this clonotype: It may be a read error: a sequence one base away is much more abundant. The rearrangement joins TRBV6-2 or TRBV6-3 to TRBJ2-3; possibly TRBD2 for D (5 bases). The CDR3 loop spans 13 amino acids. The V and J ends lost 6 bases and 4 bases respectively, with 11 bases between them. The germline V gene has CDR1 MNHEY and CDR2 SVGEGT. The chain's CDR3 is CASRGGSADTQYF. The CDR3 DNA reads as TGTGCCAGCAGGGGCGGTAGCGCAGATACGCAGTATTTT.

This clonotype was seen at least ten times. The genes are TRBV7-6 and TRBJ2-1, with 7 positions matching TRBD2. CDR3 size: 15 residues. The trim removed 5 bases at V and 9 bases at J, leaving 13 bases unmatched. Germline V CDR1 and CDR2: SGHVS, FNYEAQ. CDR3 in amino acids: CASSATSTWGGEQFF. The CDR3 DNA is TGTGCCAGCAGCGCTACTAGCACCTGGGGGGGTGAGCAGTTCTTC.

The genes are TRBV15 and TRBJ1-2, with 8 positions matching TRBD1. The germline gives CDR1 LNHNV, CDR2 YYDKDF (reference sequence). The CDR3 is 16 amino acids. J lost 4 bases, V lost 3 bases, and 10 bases had no gene match. The CDR3 loop is CATSSGTTGEVYGYTF. DNA for the CDR3: TGTGCCACCAGCAGTGGGACGACAGGGGAAGTCTATGGCTACACCTTC.

The CDR3 DNA reads TGTGCCAGCAGTTTATCGGGGGAGGGACAGTCTTCCTATGGCTACACCTTC. It encodes CASSLSGEGQSSYGYTF. The chain carries TRBV27 and TRBJ1-2; TRBD1 agrees at 7 bases. The CDR3 covers 17 residues. J was trimmed by 4 bases and V by 0 bases; bases with no gene match: 11. Germline CDR1 reads MNHEY; CDR2 reads SMNVEV (reference sequence).